Reported below is one T cell receptor (beta chain). What it recognizes is unknown. A sample-barcoded 5' primer and a J-beta primer mix were used in a second PCR of roughly 6 to 11 cycles. Using its own MiXCR run on the 5' RACE reads, TCRdb lists one record per CDR3 protein. The data show around 520,000 distinct CDR3 sequences, with roughly a quarter seen just once and 3.6% held by the top ten. Germline V lookup: CDR1 SGHTA, CDR2 FQGNSA. This CDR3 has 17 residues. V gave up 3 bases and J gave up 4 bases, with 18 bases separating them. The sample providers were healthy Caucasian people from Russia, aged roughly 6 to 95. It was approximately 10 milliliters of peripheral blood that were drawn from each donor. The sample originates from a study of blood T cells in healthy people across ages. Study-wide points: Significant beta diversity loss was already apparent by age approximately 40, declining roughly linearly.

These same records also appear under a second study, on T cells of mothers and their children. That work states: Every mother produced more than 9 million TCR beta CDR3 reads, whereas every child provided 3 million to 3.5 million.

Sequencing was carried out using blood. The chain links TRBV7-2 to TRBJ1-4, with D tentatively TRBD1 (6 bases). This clonotype was sampled from a boy between 2 and 10 years old in good health. The CDR3 here is CASSFGLTGGGNEKLFF. CDR3 nucleotide sequence: TGTGCCAGCAGCTTCGGGTTGACAGGCGGGGGTAATGAAAAACTGTTTTTT.